Listed below are T cell receptor beta chains from one sample, sequenced in a study of T cells in localized non-small cell lung cancer. This table comes from immunoSEQ multiplex PCR, and its TCRdb copy is limited to in-frame clones, with some not included. This sample carries 25,000 or so clones, approximately 86% of them seen once, and the ten largest clones take 13% to 15%. Sequenced material: peripheral blood, taken before any cancer treatment. These receptors all stem from a female donor of 60 years or more with stage I lung adenocarcinoma. The CDR3 runs from the conserved cysteine through the conserved F or W. A D gene is named only where the DNA matches it firmly. Clone size, where shown, is once, few, many, or a class for clones that have expanded.

j_call clone_size v_call d_call cdr3_nt cdr3_aa
TRBJ1-1 - TRBV30 TRBD1 TGTGCCTGGAGGTACTTAGGACAGGGCCGGACTGAAGCTTTCTTT CAWRYLGQGRTEAFF
TRBJ1-2 - TRBV19 TRBD1 TGTGCCAGTAGTAGCGGTAGACAGGGACGGCATGGCTACACCTTC CASSSGRQGRHGYTF
TRBJ1-5 - TRBV6-6 - TGTGCCAGCAGCCCCGAACGGAATCAGCCCCAGCATTTT CASSPERNQPQHF
TRBJ1-2 - TRBV4-2 TRBD1 TGTGCCAGCAGCCAGGACCCGGGACAGGGGGGGAATGGCTACACCTTC CASSQDPGQGGNGYTF
TRBJ2-5 - TRBV5-6 - TGTGCCAGCAGCTGGGAGTCCAACAGACCAGTTGAGACCCAGTACTTC CASSWESNRPVETQYF
TRBJ2-7 - TRBV6-1 TRBD1 TGTGCCAGCAGGAAGACGACAGGGGCCTACGAGCAGTACTTC CASRKTTGAYEQYF
TRBJ1-4 - TRBV5-1 - TGCGCCAGCGCCCTTGCGGAAGTCAATGAAAAACTGTTTTTT CASALAEVNEKLFF
TRBJ2-7 - TRBV19 TRBD2 TGTGCCAGTAGTAAGACGGGAGGGGACAACTCCTACGAGCAGTACTTC CASSKTGGDNSYEQYF
TRBJ1-4 - TRBV5-6 TRBD1 TGTGCCAGCAGCCGCCGGGACAGAACTAATGAAAAACTGTTTTTT CASSRRDRTNEKLFF
TRBJ1-1 - TRBV5-6 - TGTGCCAGCAGCCCACGGGGCGGTATGAACACTGAAGCTTTCTTT CASSPRGGMNTEAFF
TRBJ1-4 - TRBV30 TRBD1 TGTGCCTGGATCGGTGGGACAGCAACTAATGAAAAACTGTTTTTT CAWIGGTATNEKLFF
TRBJ2-7 - TRBV13 - TGTGCCAGCAGCATATCGCAGGGCTCCTACGAGCAGTACTTC CASSISQGSYEQYF
TRBJ2-3 - TRBV11-3 - TGTGCCAGCAGCTTACAGGGTTTGATGGATACGCAGTATTTT CASSLQGLMDTQYF
TRBJ2-7 - TRBV6-1 - TGTGCCAGCAGAGATCGGTCCTACGAGCAGTACTTC CASRDRSYEQYF
TRBJ2-7 once TRBV6-1 TRBD1 TGTGCCAGCAGTGACCTGGGACAGGGCACGAACGAGCAGTACTTC CASSDLGQGTNEQYF
TRBJ2-7 - TRBV7-2 - TGTGCCAGCAGCTTAGCCCCGGACAGCTCCTACGAGCAGTACTTC CASSLAPDSSYEQYF
TRBJ1-6 - TRBV5-4 TRBD1 TGTGCCAGCAGCGGACAACAGGGGGCGCGTTCACCCCTCCACTTT CASSGQQGARSPLHF
TRBJ1-2 - TRBV7-9 TRBD1 TGTGCCAGCAGCTTAGAAGGGGGCTCCAACTATGGCTACACCTTC CASSLEGGSNYGYTF
TRBJ1-4 - TRBV27 TRBD1 TGTGCCAGCAGTTTATTCCCGCCAGGGGGGAATGAAAAACTGTTTTTT CASSLFPPGGNEKLFF
TRBJ2-1 - TRBV5-6 - TGTGCCAGTCGTTTTGGGATCGATGAGCAGTTCTTC CASRFGIDEQFF
TRBJ1-2 - TRBV11-2 - TGTGCCAGCAGCTTAGACCCAGGCCCTATTAATGGCTACACCTTC CASSLDPGPINGYTF
TRBJ2-5 - TRBV4-1 TRBD1 TGCGCCAGCAGCCCGACAGGGAGAGAGACCCAGTACTTC CASSPTGRETQYF
TRBJ1-2 - TRBV7-2 - TGTGCCAGCACCGTCGGGATTACGAGAAACTATGGCTACACCTTC CASTVGITRNYGYTF
TRBJ1-5 once TRBV9 - TGTGCCAGCAGCTCCAGTAACGAGGGGCCCCAGCATTTT CASSSSNEGPQHF
TRBJ1-1 - TRBV4-2 TRBD1 TGTGCCAGCAGCCAAGATTCGGGCAGGGGGCGAGTGGAGAACACTGAAGCTTTCTTT CASSQDSGRGRVENTEAFF
TRBJ1-1 - TRBV5-1 - TGCGCCAGCAGCTCGGGACGGGCGAACACTGAAGCTTTCTTT CASSSGRANTEAFF
TRBJ1-2 - TRBV5-6 TRBD1 TGTGCCAGCAGCTTGGACAGGGGCTCAGCTAACTATGGCTACACCTTC CASSLDRGSANYGYTF
TRBJ2-7 - TRBV11-3 - TGTGCCAGCAGTGTCTCCTACGAGCAGTACTTC CASSVSYEQYF
TRBJ2-7 - TRBV9 - TGTGCCAGCAGCGTAGGGGGCGTCCCGACCTACGAGCAGTACTTC CASSVGGVPTYEQYF
TRBJ2-7 - TRBV6-1 - TGTGCCAGCCGACTGGGTAGTCCCTACGAGCAGTACTTC CASRLGSPYEQYF
TRBJ1-2 - TRBV5-4 - TGTGCCAGCAGCTTGGGGCAGATCCAGACCTATGGCTACACCTTC CASSLGQIQTYGYTF
TRBJ2-7 - TRBV5-1 - TGCGCCAGCAGCTTGGCCTTGCAGAGAAGCGAGCAGTACTTC CASSLALQRSEQYF
TRBJ1-2 - TRBV30 TRBD1 TGTGCCTGGAGTGAGTTAGGAAGGACAGGAGGGTTTGGTGGCTACACCTTC CAWSELGRTGGFGGYTF
TRBJ1-1 - TRBV6-5 - TGTGCCAGCAGTTCCTGGGACAACTTGAACACTGAAGCTTTCTTT CASSSWDNLNTEAFF
TRBJ1-3 - TRBV6-1 - TGTGCCAGCATCGAGGGGGGGGCCGGAAACACCATATATTTT CASIEGGAGNTIYF